These T cell receptor beta chains were read from a single sample in a study of OX40 agonist ivuxolimab in advanced cancers. Libraries were prepared by immunoSEQ multiplex PCR; TCRdb keeps only in-frame clonotypes and omits some of them. The sample gives tens of thousands of clones, about 86% of which show up once; more than 0.9% is in the top ten. The material sequenced was CD4+ or CD8+ T cells sorted from blood, taken in a trial of the OX40 agonist ivuxolimab. These receptors originate from an adult with an advanced solid tumor such as melanoma, head and neck, liver or kidney cancer. Both conserved end residues are part of each CDR3. Each record gives: J gene, D gene, V gene, clone size, CDR3 protein, CDR3 DNA. A D gene is named only where the DNA matches it firmly. Rows give clone size only sometimes, using once, few, many, or a class for an expanded clone.

J gene: TRBJ1-2
D gene: .
V gene: TRBV5-1
clone size: .
CDR3 protein: CASSLGDWGYTF
CDR3 DNA: TGCGCCAGCAGCTTGGGGGACTGGGGCTACACCTTC

J gene: TRBJ2-2
D gene: TRBD2
V gene: TRBV12-5
clone size: .
CDR3 protein: CASGLVLAGNTGELFF
CDR3 DNA: TGTGCTAGTGGTTTGGTACTAGCGGGGAACACCGGGGAGCTGTTTTTT

J gene: TRBJ1-5
D gene: TRBD1
V gene: TRBV5-4
clone size: .
CDR3 protein: CASSTGTGNQPQHF
CDR3 DNA: TGTGCCAGCAGCACCGGGACAGGAAATCAGCCCCAGCATTTT

J gene: TRBJ2-2
D gene: TRBD2
V gene: TRBV7-3
clone size: .
CDR3 protein: CASSSSTSGDTGELFF
CDR3 DNA: TGTGCCAGCAGCTCGTCGACTAGCGGGGACACCGGGGAGCTGTTTTTT

J gene: TRBJ1-6
D gene: TRBD1
V gene: TRBV19
clone size: few
CDR3 protein: CASSMGQWSPLHF
CDR3 DNA: TGTGCCAGTAGTATGGGACAGTGGTCACCCCTCCACTTT

J gene: TRBJ1-2
D gene: .
V gene: TRBV19
clone size: .
CDR3 protein: CATRRVDNYGYTF
CDR3 DNA: TGTGCCACCCGACGGGTCGATAACTATGGCTACACCTTC

J gene: TRBJ2-1
D gene: TRBD2
V gene: TRBV18
clone size: .
CDR3 protein: CASSRTSGVQNNEQFF
CDR3 DNA: TGTGCCAGCTCACGGACTAGCGGGGTGCAAAACAATGAGCAGTTCTTC

J gene: TRBJ1-5
D gene: .
V gene: TRBV19
clone size: .
CDR3 protein: CASSAPRSPNQPQHF
CDR3 DNA: TGTGCCAGTAGTGCCCCAAGGTCCCCCAATCAGCCCCAGCATTTT

J gene: TRBJ2-1
D gene: TRBD2
V gene: TRBV7-3
clone size: .
CDR3 protein: CASSYASGGRHNEQFF
CDR3 DNA: TGTGCCAGCAGCTACGCCAGCGGGGGCCGACACAATGAGCAGTTCTTC

J gene: TRBJ2-1
D gene: TRBD2
V gene: TRBV7-2
clone size: once
CDR3 protein: CASSVSTSGGAYEQFF
CDR3 DNA: TGTGCCAGCAGCGTCTCGACTAGCGGGGGGGCTTATGAGCAGTTCTTC

J gene: TRBJ1-1
D gene: .
V gene: TRBV5-1
clone size: .
CDR3 protein: CASSTTVGTVNTEAFF
CDR3 DNA: TGCGCCAGCAGCACCACCGTAGGGACGGTGAACACTGAAGCTTTCTTT

J gene: TRBJ2-1
D gene: TRBD2
V gene: TRBV27
clone size: .
CDR3 protein: CASSRTSGGVRSSYNEQFF
CDR3 DNA: TGTGCCAGCAGCCGGACTAGCGGGGGGGTTCGGAGCTCCTACAATGAGCAGTTCTTC

J gene: TRBJ2-2
D gene: TRBD1
V gene: TRBV6-6
clone size: .
CDR3 protein: CASRNTNRGNTGELFF
CDR3 DNA: TGTGCCAGCAGGAACACAAACAGGGGGAACACCGGGGAGCTGTTTTTT

J gene: TRBJ1-5
D gene: .
V gene: TRBV19
clone size: .
CDR3 protein: CASSKKRDRANQPQHF
CDR3 DNA: TGTGCCAGTAGTAAAAAGAGGGATAGGGCCAATCAGCCCCAGCATTTT

J gene: TRBJ2-3
D gene: .
V gene: TRBV7-2
clone size: .
CDR3 protein: CASSLSWTTDTQYF
CDR3 DNA: TGTGCCAGCAGCTTATCCTGGACCACAGATACGCAGTATTTT

J gene: TRBJ2-7
D gene: TRBD2
V gene: TRBV11-2
clone size: few
CDR3 protein: CASSLYVFRTSGLYEQYF
CDR3 DNA: TGTGCCAGCAGCTTATATGTTTTTCGGACTAGCGGATTATACGAGCAGTACTTC

J gene: TRBJ2-7
D gene: .
V gene: TRBV7-9
clone size: once
CDR3 protein: CASSLGFGPTSESYEQYF
CDR3 DNA: TGTGCCAGCAGCTTAGGTTTCGGCCCAACCTCGGAGTCCTACGAGCAGTACTTC

J gene: TRBJ1-5
D gene: TRBD1
V gene: TRBV18
clone size: .
CDR3 protein: CASSPQQGAWGNQPQHF
CDR3 DNA: TGTGCCAGCTCACCACAACAGGGGGCCTGGGGCAATCAGCCCCAGCATTTT

J gene: TRBJ2-7
D gene: TRBD1
V gene: TRBV6-1
clone size: .
CDR3 protein: CASSEAWTGAYEQYF
CDR3 DNA: TGTGCCAGCAGTGAAGCGTGGACAGGGGCCTACGAGCAGTACTTC

J gene: TRBJ1-3
D gene: TRBD1
V gene: TRBV5-6
clone size: few
CDR3 protein: CASSRTGYSGNTIYF
CDR3 DNA: TGTGCCAGCAGCCGGACAGGCTACTCTGGAAACACCATATATTTT